This TCR beta chain was retrieved from a study of T cells in Graves' hyperthyroidism and ophthalmopathy. This clonotype occurred many times. Its antigen is not identified. Exclusion followed for patients with uncontrolled infection, other autoimmune disease, pregnancy or lactation. Cells are PBMCs isolated from roughly 9.2 ml of fresh blood. The V and J ends lost 5 bases and 0 bases, in that order; junction bases with no gene match: 8. The CDR3 length is 15 residues. Germline CDR1 and CDR2: GTSNPN and SVGIG (reference sequence). Whole-study results and caveats: Most thyroid-expanded clonotypes above 0.001 were also found in blood. Classification by a 13 V-J model distinguished ophthalmopathy from stable hyperthyroidism.

The CDR3 regions of TCR beta were amplified from RNA transcripts. HTBI primers were the set used in a first-round RT-PCR of the TCR CDR3. From the multiplex PCR reads, TCRdb called clonotypes with MiXCR, one entry per CDR3 protein. The sample lists about 640,000 distinct CDR3 sequences; roughly 15% were seen once. The V gene is TRBV30, the J gene TRBJ2-3; 7 bases line up with TRBD1. The sequencing sample was made of blood. This receptor was identified in a woman in her 50s with Graves' ophthalmopathy. The CDR3 here is CAWGTRQGSTDTQYF. The DNA for the CDR3 is TGTGCCTGGGGAACCCGACAGGGCAGCACAGATACGCAGTATTTT.